The 3 T cell receptor beta chains below all came from one sample that was sequenced in a study of T cell responses to AZD1222 COVID-19 vaccine. Repertoires were generated with immunoSEQ multiplex PCR, while TCRdb's copy carries only in-frame clones and drops some. Here the sample spans about 180,000 clones, just under 95% being singletons. Sequenced here: peripheral blood, sampled 28 days after the second dose of the MenACWY control vaccine. Source of these receptors: an adult who received the MenACWY meningococcal vaccine as a control.

V is TRBV5-1 and J is TRBJ2-5; 14 bases are shared with TRBD2. This CDR3 contains 16 residues. The V segment lost 3 bases and the J segment 4 bases; nucleotides outside the gene matches: 5. Per germline, CDR1 SGHRS and CDR2 YFSETQ. CDR3 amino acids: CASSWTSGGSGETQYF. In DNA, the CDR3 is TGCGCCAGCAGCTGGACTAGCGGGGGGTCAGGAGAGACCCAGTACTTC. Using reference TRBV5-1 and TRBJ2-5 for the parts outside the CDR3, the full variable domain is KAGVTQTPRYLIKTRGQQVTLSCSPISGHRSVSWYQQTPGQGLQFLFEYFSETQRNKGNFPGRFSGRQFSNSRSEMNVSTLELGDSALYLCASSWTSGGSGETQYFGPGTRLLVL.

The V gene is TRBV30, the J gene TRBJ1-2, with D tentatively TRBD1 (5 bases). Germline values: CDR1 GTSNPN, CDR2 SVGIG (reference sequence). There are 11 residues in the CDR3. Trimming took off 2 bases at V and 8 bases at J, with 9 bases between the two ends. The CDR3 spells CAWSSGRGYTF. The CDR3 DNA sequence: TGTGCCTGGAGTTCAGGGAGGGGCTACACCTTC.

J is TRBJ1-1 and V is TRBV12-3 or TRBV12-4; possible D gene TRBD1, 5 bases. This CDR3 has 13 amino acids. V lost 5 bases and J 6 bases, leaving 13 bases between the germline ends. The DNA for the CDR3 is TGTGCCAGCAGTCTTGGGGGGAGGGCTGAAGCTTTCTTT. Translating it yields CASSLGGRAEAFF.